The next 22 T cell receptor beta chains were all read from a single sample in a study of blood T cell repertoires in COVID-19. TCRdb's copy holds only in-frame clones and misses some; the assay was immunoSEQ multiplex PCR. The sample has 190,000 or so clones, roughly 88% seen once. The specimen was PBMCs or T cells enriched from blood (not recorded which). Receptors were obtained from a woman aged 25 to 39 who had recovered from COVID-19.

This chain uses TRBV27 with TRBJ2-7; 11 bases line up with TRBD2. J gave up 6 bases and V 1 base, and 5 bases lay outside the gene matches. The CDR3 loop spans 15 amino acids. Germline values: CDR1 MNHEY, CDR2 SMNVEV (reference sequence). The CDR3 region has the DNA TGTGCCAGCAGTTTATTTAGCGGGAGGGCGGCCGAGCAGTACTTC. This encodes CASSLFSGRAAEQYF.

The chain couples TRBV10-1 to TRBJ2-1; D unclear. V shed 9 bases and J shed 7 bases, with 10 bases lying between them. CDR1 and CDR2 from the germline V gene are WNHNN and SYGVQD (reference sequence). The CDR3 has 11 residues. CDR3 nucleotides: TGCGCCAGTTCGTTCGGGAATGAGCAGTTCTTC. Its translation is CASSFGNEQFF.

The V call is TRBV7-9, the J call TRBJ2-7, with D hard to call. CDR3 size: 12 residues. Germline lookup yields CDR1 SEHNR and CDR2 FQNEAQ (reference sequence). Between the trimmed V and J ends, which lost 0 bases and 7 bases, there was a span of 7 bases. The CDR3 spells CASSLALEEQYF. In DNA, the CDR3 is TGTGCCAGCAGCTTAGCGCTGGAGGAGCAGTACTTC.

The gene calls are TRBV6-6 and TRBJ1-1; D gene ambiguous. From germline, CDR1 is MNHNY and CDR2 SVGAGI (reference sequence). The ends were cut back, 5 bases at V and 7 bases at J, with 17 bases in the middle. CDR3 length equals 14 residues. CDR3 in amino acids: CASSPEERGGEAFF. In nucleotides, the CDR3 is TGTGCCAGCAGTCCCGAAGAGCGGGGAGGTGAAGCTTTCTTT.

This clone was counted between two and nine times. The rearrangement links TRBV9 to TRBJ2-2; 8 bases fit TRBD1. CDR1 is SGDLS, CDR2 YYNGEE, per germline. V dropped 0 bases and J dropped 4; count of bases not matched to a gene: 2. This CDR3 region has 15 residues. CDR3 sequence reads: CASSVGTGSTGELFF. The CDR3 DNA is TGTGCCAGCAGCGTAGGGACAGGGAGCACCGGGGAGCTGTTTTTT.

This clone was recorded once. Its ends do not fully match the called genes, so a read error is possible. The rearrangement links TRBV12-3 or TRBV12-4 to TRBJ2-7; 11 bases match TRBD1. This CDR3 spans 12 amino acids. This CDR3 is CASGSRDRGTSF. Here the CDR3 DNA reads TGTGCCAGCGGGTCAAGGGACAGGGGGACCTCCTTC.

The chain recombines TRBV9 with TRBJ1-4; TRBD1 aligns across 9 bases. V shed 0 bases and J 8 bases; nucleotides not matched to a gene: 5. This CDR3 comprises 15 residues. Per the germline V gene, CDR1 is SGDLS and CDR2 is YYNGEE. CDR3 DNA: TGTGCCAGCAGCGTAGCAGTAGGGACAGGGGAAAAACTGTTTTTT. It translates to CASSVAVGTGEKLFF.

The V call is TRBV5-6, the J call TRBJ2-7, with D possibly being TRBD2 (5 bases). Germline V gene data show CDR1 as SGHDT and CDR2 as YYEEEE. V was clipped by 1 base and J by 3 bases, with 5 bases between them. The CDR3 contains 12 residues. CDR3 protein: CASSLSGYEQYF. CDR3 coding DNA: TGTGCCAGCAGCTTGAGCGGCTACGAGCAGTACTTC.

The chain joins TRBV10-3 to TRBJ1-5, with no clear D. This CDR3 spans 15 amino acids. Germline V gene lookup returns CDR1 ENHRY and CDR2 SYGVKD. V lost 3 bases and J 5 bases, leaving 14 bases between the germline ends. In DNA form, the CDR3 reads TGTGCCATCAGTGACGGTTTCACAGAACATCAGCCCCAGCATTTT. Translation: CAISDGFTEHQPQHF.

The V gene is TRBV21-1, the J gene TRBJ2-2; the D segment call TRBD2 is taken from the table without a DNA check. TRBV21-1 is classified as a pseudogene. This CDR3 region has 19 residues. CDR3 loop: CASSKAGAGGARVPGELFF. CDR3 DNA sequence: TGTGCCAGCAGCAAAGCGGGGGCGGGGGGCGCGCGTGTCCCCGGGGAGCTGTTTTTT.

This clone was seen a few times. The rearrangement joins TRBV11-2 to TRBJ2-7; TRBD1 agrees at 8 bases. Germline V CDR1 and CDR2: SGHAT, FQNNGV. The CDR3 runs 15 residues. With 3 bases clipped from V and 1 base from J, the junction kept 5 bases outside the gene matches. The CDR3 sequence is CASSFSGQESYEQYF. DNA of the CDR3: TGTGCCAGCAGCTTCTCGGGACAGGAGTCCTACGAGCAGTACTTC. The full variable domain, in which reference TRBV11-2 and TRBJ2-7 provide the parts outside the CDR3, is EAGVAQSPRYKIIEKRQSVAFWCNPISGHATLYWYQQILGQGPKLLIQFQNNGVVDDSQLPKDRFSAERLKGVDSTLKIQPAKLEDSAVYLCASSFSGQESYEQYFGPGTRLTVT.

J is TRBJ2-3 and V is TRBV27, with 9 nucleotides matching TRBD2. V gave up 4 bases and J gave up 2 bases; unmatched junction bases: 4. The germline CDR1 and CDR2 sequences are MNHEY and SMNVEV (reference sequence). This CDR3 comprises 15 residues. CDR3 nucleotide sequence: TGTGCCAGCAGTTACGGCGGGAGGGCCACAGATACGCAGTATTTT. It translates to CASSYGGRATDTQYF.

The chain joins TRBV19 to TRBJ1-2; TRBD1 is a possible D gene (6 bases). This CDR3 has 13 amino acids. Germline V gives CDR1 LNHDA, CDR2 SQIVND (reference sequence). V was trimmed by 7 bases and J by 4 bases, leaving 13 bases between them. The CDR3 reads CASMEDSVYGYTF. DNA for the CDR3: TGTGCCAGTATGGAGGACAGCGTCTATGGCTACACCTTC.

The genes are TRBV29-1 and TRBJ2-7, with 7 bases identical to TRBD1. Per germline, CDR1 SQVTM and CDR2 ANQGSEA. V lost 4 bases to trimming and J lost 1 base; unmatched junction nucleotides: 4. The CDR3 is made up of 13 amino acids. For the CDR3, the DNA is TGCAGCGTTGTCTGGGACAGTTCCTACGAGCAGTACTTC. Protein sequence: CSVVWDSSYEQYF.

The sample holds one count of this clone. The genes are TRBV27 and TRBJ1-5, with D possibly being TRBD1 (5 bases). Germline-derived CDR1 and CDR2 are MNHEY and SMNVEV (reference sequence). CDR3 size: 15 residues. V lost 5 bases, J lost 1 base, and 12 bases lay in between. Written as DNA, the CDR3 is TGTGCCAGCAGTCCCGGGGGGGGGAGCAATCAGCCCCAGCATTTT. Its translation is CASSPGGGSNQPQHF.

The chain employs TRBV2 and TRBJ2-3; 10 nucleotides agree with TRBD2. The V gene's germline CDR1 is SNHLY and CDR2 FYNNEI. The trim removed 6 bases at V and 3 bases at J, leaving 6 bases unmatched. The CDR3 is made up of 15 amino acids. Here the CDR3 DNA reads TGTGCCAGCAGCTCAGCGGGAGGGCCAACAGATACGCAGTATTTT. Encoded protein: CASSSAGGPTDTQYF.

The chain links TRBV5-1 to TRBJ1-5, with D possibly TRBD1 on 5 matching bases. The V end was cut by 4 bases, the J end by 4 bases, with 12 bases between. Per the germline V gene, CDR1 is SGHRS and CDR2 is YFSETQ. The CDR3 extends over 14 amino acids. The CDR3 is CASSPDSSNQPQHF. Written as DNA, the CDR3 is TGCGCCAGCAGCCCCGACAGTAGTAATCAGCCCCAGCATTTT.

The V gene is TRBV28, the J gene TRBJ1-5; a possible D gene is TRBD1 (6 bases). The CDR3 has 18 amino acids. In germline, CDR1 is MDHEN, CDR2 SYDVKM. Trimming removed 4 bases at V and 4 bases at J, with 23 bases between. This CDR3 reads CASSSLRVQDSENQPQHF. DNA for the CDR3: TGTGCCAGCAGTTCTCTCCGAGTCCAGGACAGCGAAAATCAGCCCCAGCATTTT.

The chain uses TRBV4-1 and TRBJ2-1; 13 bases match TRBD2. The CDR3 is made up of 17 amino acids. J lost 7 bases, V lost 4 bases, and 10 bases had no gene match. Germline V gene lookup returns CDR1 MGHRA and CDR2 YSYEKL. Here the CDR3 reads CASSPFTSGRGVNEQFF. CDR3 DNA: TGCGCCAGCAGCCCTTTCACTAGCGGGAGGGGAGTGAATGAGCAGTTCTTC.

The chain has TRBV24-1 and TRBJ1-1, with D perhaps matching TRBD1 (6 bases). V gave up 6 bases and J gave up 1 base, with 8 bases separating them. The V gene's germline CDR1 is KGHDR and CDR2 SFDVKD. This CDR3 has 13 amino acids. CDR3 nucleotides: TGTGCCACCAGTCAGGGGAAGAACACTGAAGCTTTCTTT. Amino acid sequence: CATSQGKNTEAFF.

This chain uses TRBV9 with TRBJ2-7; 13 bases fit TRBD2. V shed 3 bases, J shed 5 bases, and the junction held 5 bases outside the gene matches. The CDR3 is 15 residues long. Germline assignment: CDR1 SGDLS and CDR2 YYNGEE. This CDR3 is CASSAGLAGFNEQYF. The CDR3 DNA follows: TGTGCCAGCAGCGCGGGACTAGCGGGATTCAACGAGCAGTACTTC. Looking up the rest from reference TRBV9 and TRBJ2-7 gives the full variable domain: DSGVTQTPKHLITATGQRVTLRCSPRSGDLSVYWYQQSLDQGLQFLIQYYNGEERAKGNILERFSAQQFPDLHSELNLSSLELGDSALYFCASSAGLAGFNEQYFGPGTRLTVT.

The chain joins TRBV15 to TRBJ2-7, with D perhaps TRBD2 (6 bases). This CDR3 comprises 16 residues. V shed 1 base and J shed 7 bases, with 20 bases lying between them. CDR1 and CDR2 (germline): LNHNV, YYDKDF (reference sequence). As DNA, the CDR3 is TGTGCCACCAGCAGAGCCTCCCCCGGGACTCACTGGGAGCAGTACTTC. Amino acids: CATSRASPGTHWEQYF.